The rows below give T cell receptor beta chains drawn from one sample of a study of vaccination and CD4 T cells after COVID-19. Which antigens these TCRs recognize remains unknown. TCRdb re-called the PCR reads with MiXCR, one entry per CDR3 protein. Of about 13,000 distinct CDR3 sequences in the sample, more than 45% were seen once. Source material: CD4+ T cells from blood, cultured in vitro. Receptors originate from a human donor who had recovered from COVID-19. The CDR3 runs from the conserved cysteine through the conserved F or W. D genes are given only for firm matches.

v_call: TRBV5-4; d_call: .; cdr3_aa: CASSLGFSGVVGELFF
v_call: TRBV6-1; d_call: TRBD2; cdr3_aa: CASSSFLAGGGEQFF
v_call: TRBV15; d_call: .; cdr3_aa: CATSRVRGQETQYF
v_call: TRBV20-1; d_call: .; cdr3_aa: CSAGGQNQPQHF
v_call: TRBV19; d_call: .; cdr3_aa: CASRTGSTDTQYF
v_call: TRBV20-1; d_call: TRBD2; cdr3_aa: CSAPRAGGQETQYF
v_call: TRBV7-9; d_call: TRBD1; cdr3_aa: CASSPRGTGFYEQYF
v_call: TRBV18; d_call: TRBD2; cdr3_aa: CASALAGGGQETQYF
v_call: TRBV27; d_call: TRBD2; cdr3_aa: CASLRASGKPYEQYF
v_call: TRBV2; d_call: TRBD1; cdr3_aa: CASRDRVNQPQHF
v_call: TRBV4-1; d_call: TRBD1; cdr3_aa: CASSQVTGGEQPQHF
v_call: TRBV6-2/TRBV6-3; d_call: .; cdr3_aa: CASSLAWGNTEAFF
v_call: TRBV5-1; d_call: .; cdr3_aa: CASSPPRSGELFF
v_call: TRBV6-4; d_call: .; cdr3_aa: CASSDSSGAADTQYF
v_call: TRBV20-1; d_call: TRBD2; cdr3_aa: CSAIKGLAGSYEQYF
v_call: TRBV12-3/TRBV12-4; d_call: .; cdr3_aa: CASSASYEQYF
v_call: TRBV7-2; d_call: .; cdr3_aa: CASSRLPYTGELFF
v_call: TRBV7-2; d_call: TRBD2; cdr3_aa: CASSLNSGRVGANVLTF
v_call: TRBV20-1; d_call: .; cdr3_aa: CSVFKEQWTDYNEQFF
v_call: TRBV7-2; d_call: .; cdr3_aa: CASSPDYGGNTIYF
v_call: TRBV20-1; d_call: .; cdr3_aa: CSAADRRDNSPLHF
v_call: TRBV28; d_call: .; cdr3_aa: CASSYASWENIQYF
v_call: TRBV28; d_call: TRBD1; cdr3_aa: CASNKQGDNSPLHF
v_call: TRBV28; d_call: .; cdr3_aa: CASSLTRWKETQYF
v_call: TRBV10-3; d_call: .; cdr3_aa: CAISDRALNTEAFF
v_call: TRBV5-1; d_call: TRBD2; cdr3_aa: CASSRGGGKQETQYF
v_call: TRBV2; d_call: .; cdr3_aa: CASTPEGTSSEQYF
v_call: TRBV15; d_call: .; cdr3_aa: CATSRDLGGDGYTF
v_call: TRBV2; d_call: .; cdr3_aa: CASSDAAVSTDTQYF